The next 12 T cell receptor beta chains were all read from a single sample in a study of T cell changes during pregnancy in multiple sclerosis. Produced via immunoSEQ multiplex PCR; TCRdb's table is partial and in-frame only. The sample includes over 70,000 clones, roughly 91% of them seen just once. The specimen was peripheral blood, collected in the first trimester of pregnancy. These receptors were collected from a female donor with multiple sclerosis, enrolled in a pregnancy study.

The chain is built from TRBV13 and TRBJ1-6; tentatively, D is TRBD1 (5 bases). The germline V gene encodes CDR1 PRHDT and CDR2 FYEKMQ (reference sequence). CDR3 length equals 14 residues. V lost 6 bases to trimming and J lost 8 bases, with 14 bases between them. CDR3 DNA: TGTGCCAGCAGTCCCCGGGGAGGGGATTCACCCCTCCACTTT. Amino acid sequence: CASSPRGGDSPLHF.

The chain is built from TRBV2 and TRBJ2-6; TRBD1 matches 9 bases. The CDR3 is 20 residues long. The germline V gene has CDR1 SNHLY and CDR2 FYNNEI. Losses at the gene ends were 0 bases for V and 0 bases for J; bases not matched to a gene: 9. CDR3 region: CASSEAGGTGIRSGANVLTF. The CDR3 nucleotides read TGTGCCAGCAGTGAAGCAGGGGGGACAGGGATACGCTCTGGGGCCAACGTCCTGACTTTC.

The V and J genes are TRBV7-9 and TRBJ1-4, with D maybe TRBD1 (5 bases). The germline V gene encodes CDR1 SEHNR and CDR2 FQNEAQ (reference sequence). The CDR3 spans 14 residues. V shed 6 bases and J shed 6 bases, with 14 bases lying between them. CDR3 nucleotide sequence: TGTGCCAGCAGTTACGGGGGGGTCGATGAAAAACTGTTTTTT. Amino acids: CASSYGGVDEKLFF.

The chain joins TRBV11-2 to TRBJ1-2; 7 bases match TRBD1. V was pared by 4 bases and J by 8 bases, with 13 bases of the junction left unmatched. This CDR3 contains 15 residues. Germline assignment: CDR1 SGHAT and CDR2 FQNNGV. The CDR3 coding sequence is TGTGCCAGCAGCTCGCTGGGACAGACCATCGTAGGCTACACCTTC. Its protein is CASSSLGQTIVGYTF. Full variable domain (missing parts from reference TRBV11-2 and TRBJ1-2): EAGVAQSPRYKIIEKRQSVAFWCNPISGHATLYWYQQILGQGPKLLIQFQNNGVVDDSQLPKDRFSAERLKGVDSTLKIQPAKLEDSAVYLCASSSLGQTIVGYTFGSGTRLTVV.

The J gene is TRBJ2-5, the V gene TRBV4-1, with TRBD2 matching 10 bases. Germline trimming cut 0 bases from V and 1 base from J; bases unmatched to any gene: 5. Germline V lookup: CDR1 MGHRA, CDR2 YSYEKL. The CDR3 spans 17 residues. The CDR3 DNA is TGCGCCAGCAGCCAAGAGAGGGCTAGCGGGGGCCAAGAGACCCAGTACTTC. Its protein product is CASSQERASGGQETQYF.

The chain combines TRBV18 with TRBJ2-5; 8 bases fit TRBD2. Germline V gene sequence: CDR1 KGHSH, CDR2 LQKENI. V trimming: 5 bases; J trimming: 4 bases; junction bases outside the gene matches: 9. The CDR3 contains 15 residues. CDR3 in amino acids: CASSSPASGPETQYF. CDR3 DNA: TGTGCCAGCTCATCGCCAGCTAGCGGGCCAGAGACCCAGTACTTC.

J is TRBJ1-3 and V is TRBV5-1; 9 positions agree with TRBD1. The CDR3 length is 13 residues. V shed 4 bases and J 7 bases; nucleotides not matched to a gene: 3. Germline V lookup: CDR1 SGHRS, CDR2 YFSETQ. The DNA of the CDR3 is TGCGCCAGCAGCAGAACAGGGGGCAACACCATATATTTT. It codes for CASSRTGGNTIYF.

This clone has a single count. CDR3 coding DNA: TGTGCCAGCAGCTTATCGGTTAGCGGGGGGTCTGAGACCCAGTACTTC. It translates to CASSLSVSGGSETQYF. This chain connects TRBV11-2 to TRBJ2-5, with 10 nucleotides matching TRBD2. The CDR3 is 16 residues long. The V gene's germline CDR1 is SGHAT and CDR2 FQNNGV. J was trimmed by 5 bases and V by 2 bases; bases with no gene match: 8.

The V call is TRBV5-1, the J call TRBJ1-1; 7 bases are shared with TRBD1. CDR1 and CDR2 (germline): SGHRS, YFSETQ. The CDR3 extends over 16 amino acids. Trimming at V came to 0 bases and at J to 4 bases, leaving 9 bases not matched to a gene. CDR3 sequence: CASSLGRGVETTEAFF. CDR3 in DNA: TGCGCCAGCAGCTTGGGCAGGGGGGTAGAGACCACTGAAGCTTTCTTT.

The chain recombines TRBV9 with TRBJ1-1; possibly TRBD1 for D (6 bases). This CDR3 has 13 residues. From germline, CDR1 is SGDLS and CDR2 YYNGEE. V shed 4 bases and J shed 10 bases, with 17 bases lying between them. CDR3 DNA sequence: TGTGCCAGCAGCCCCAGAACAGGGATTGGAGCTTTCTTT. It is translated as CASSPRTGIGAFF. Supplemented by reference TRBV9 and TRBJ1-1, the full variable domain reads DSGVTQTPKHLITATGQRVTLRCSPRSGDLSVYWYQQSLDQGLQFLIQYYNGEERAKGNILERFSAQQFPDLHSELNLSSLELGDSALYFCASSPRTGIGAFFGQGTRLTVV.

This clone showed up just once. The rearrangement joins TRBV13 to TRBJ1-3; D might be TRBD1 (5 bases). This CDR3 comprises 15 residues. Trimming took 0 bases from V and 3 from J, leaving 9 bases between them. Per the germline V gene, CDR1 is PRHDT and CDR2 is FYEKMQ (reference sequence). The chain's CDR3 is CASSLGAGNGNTIYF. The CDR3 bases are TGTGCCAGCAGCTTAGGGGCAGGGAATGGAAACACCATATATTTT.

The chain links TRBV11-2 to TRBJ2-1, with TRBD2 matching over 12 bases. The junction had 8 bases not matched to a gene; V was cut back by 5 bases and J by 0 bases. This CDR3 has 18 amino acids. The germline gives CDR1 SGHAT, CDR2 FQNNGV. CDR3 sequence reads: CASSHGLAGPASYNEQFF. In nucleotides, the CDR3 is TGTGCCAGCAGCCACGGACTAGCGGGGCCGGCCTCCTACAATGAGCAGTTCTTC.